This T cell receptor (beta chain) was sequenced in a study of naive CD8 T cells in extremely preterm neonates. Samples were taken at extremely preterm deliveries at about 22-27 weeks of gestation. Pregnancies with fetal demise were excluded. Sorting kept Annexin V-negative CD3+CD8+CD45RA+CCR7+ naive T cells. The assay was immunoSEQ multiplex PCR, and TCRdb's table has in-frame clones only and misses some. The sample yields tens of thousands of clones, around 88% seen once. On this clone: Its antigen remains unknown.

Between the trimmed V and J ends, which lost 0 bases and 3 bases, there was a span of 6 bases. This CDR3 spans 13 amino acids. Germline CDR1 reads SGDLS; CDR2 reads YYNGEE. Notes on the study in general: iChao1 richness was lowest in preterm neonates, significantly versus all ages. Relative to older groups, preterm infants had shorter, less trimmed CDR3s with fewer N additions.

The material sequenced was naive CD8+ T cells from cord blood. The chain recombines TRBV9 with TRBJ1-1; D is perhaps TRBD1 (5 bases). This clonotype was sampled from a boy who was born preterm. The CDR3: CASSVAGDTEAFF. The CDR3 DNA sequence: TGTGCCAGCAGCGTAGCGGGGGACACTGAAGCTTTCTTT.